This T cell receptor beta chain appears in the sequencing data of a study of shared clonotypes between healthy human individuals. Sequencing used immunoSEQ multiplex PCR; TCRdb keeps in-frame clones, though not all of them. In the table there are about 2 million clones, about 95% of which are singletons. The sequence derives from a young man in good health. The sequenced sample consisted of naive CD4+ T cells sorted from blood. As to subset: CD45RA+ positively selected.

CDR3 amino acids: CASSHAVGVREQFF. DNA of the CDR3: TGTGCCAGCAGTCATGCGGTAGGGGTACGTGAGCAGTTCTTC. The rearrangement uses TRBV6-6 and TRBJ2-1; tentatively, D is TRBD1 (5 bases). Germline CDR1 MNHNY, CDR2 SVGAGI (reference sequence). V lost 5 bases and J 9 bases, leaving 17 bases between the germline ends. This CDR3 spans 14 amino acids.